Shown below are 25 T cell receptor beta chains from a single sample sequenced in a study of T cell responses to AZD1222 COVID-19 vaccine. Assay: immunoSEQ multiplex PCR; the TCRdb copy retains only in-frame clones and omits some. Altogether approximately 150,000 clones are present, 90% being singletons, with the ten largest covering approximately 3%. Sequenced here: peripheral blood, sampled on day 0 of AZD1222 vaccination. These receptors came from an adult in good health.

The chain links TRBV7-2 to TRBJ2-3; D is possibly TRBD1 (6 bases). V shed 1 base and J shed 1 base, with 9 bases lying between them. The CDR3 spans 15 residues. From germline, CDR1 is SGHTA and CDR2 FQGNSA. The DNA for the CDR3 is TGTGCCAGCAGCTTAGTCTGGGGGCGCACAGATACGCAGTATTTT. It is translated as CASSLVWGRTDTQYF.

The chain has TRBV24-1 and TRBJ1-2; a possible D gene is TRBD1 (6 bases). Trimming took 4 bases from V and 4 from J, leaving 18 bases between them. Germline V gene lookup returns CDR1 KGHDR and CDR2 SFDVKD. The CDR3 is 16 residues long. The CDR3 nucleotides read TGTGCCACCAGTGACAACAGGGTTTGGGTCGGCTATGGCTACACCTTC. Translated: CATSDNRVWVGYGYTF.

Comments on this clone: Other DNA sequences from this sample encode an identical CDR3 as well. The V call is TRBV3-1 (or the pseudogene TRBV3-2), the J call TRBJ1-2, with D tentatively TRBD1 (5 bases). The CDR3 length is 14 residues. Germline assignment: CDR1 LGHDT and CDR2 YNNKEL (reference sequence). With 0 bases removed from V and 4 bases from J, the gap between germline ends came to 9 bases. CDR3 amino acids: CASSQDGAGYGYTF. CDR3 in DNA: TGTGCCAGCAGCCAAGATGGGGCAGGCTATGGCTACACCTTC.

This chain uses TRBV5-4 with TRBJ1-2; possibly TRBD1 for D (6 bases). The V end was cut by 4 bases, the J end by 1 base, with 14 bases between. This CDR3 contains 15 residues. Germline CDR1 reads SGHNT; CDR2 reads YYREEE (reference sequence). The CDR3 bases are TGTGCCAGCAGCGGACCACGGGGGCTTAACTATGGCTACACCTTC. Translating gives CASSGPRGLNYGYTF.

The chain uses TRBV7-3 and TRBJ2-1; D remains ambiguous. CDR3 size: 11 residues. The V gene's germline CDR1 is SGHTA and CDR2 FQGTGA. With 5 bases removed from V and 12 bases from J, the gap between germline ends came to 11 bases. The CDR3 reads CASSPSPPQFF. The DNA for the CDR3 is TGTGCCAGCAGCCCAAGCCCCCCGCAGTTCTTC.

The chain uses TRBV27 and TRBJ2-6, with TRBD1 identical over 7 bases. J was trimmed by 0 bases and V by 6 bases; bases with no gene match: 2. Germline CDR1 and CDR2: MNHEY and SMNVEV (reference sequence). The CDR3 covers 15 residues. CDR3 coding DNA: TGTGCCAGCAGAGGACAGGTCTCTGGGGCCAACGTCCTGACTTTC. This translates into CASRGQVSGANVLTF.

This clone occurred once. The chain recombines TRBV29-1 with TRBJ2-7; 7 bases map to TRBD2. CDR1 and CDR2 from the germline V gene are SQVTM and ANQGSEA. Trimming cost V 3 bases and J 6 bases; bases outside gene matches: 2. The CDR3 loop spans 11 amino acids. This CDR3 reads CSVEGGAEQYF. The CDR3 coding sequence is TGCAGCGTTGAGGGAGGGGCCGAGCAGTACTTC.

As regards this clone: This same CDR3 is encoded by further DNA sequences in the sample. The chain links TRBV12-3 or TRBV12-4 to TRBJ1-1; no reliable D call. With 3 bases removed from V and 3 bases from J, the gap between germline ends came to 5 bases. The CDR3 contains 12 residues. The chain's CDR3 is CASSLGDTEAFF. DNA of the CDR3: TGTGCCAGCAGTTTGGGAGACACTGAAGCTTTCTTT.

For the CDR3, the DNA is TGTGCCAGCAGCTCCTCTACGGTGAACACCGGGGAGCTGTTTTTT. Encoded protein: CASSSSTVNTGELFF. The chain recombines TRBV7-2 with TRBJ2-2; no clear D. CDR1 SGHTA and CDR2 FQGNSA come from the germline V gene. V lost 4 bases and J 1 base, leaving 10 bases between the germline ends. The CDR3 contains 15 residues.

This rearrangement joins TRBV9 to TRBJ2-3; 9 bases fit TRBD1. V was pared by 4 bases and J by 4 bases, with 10 bases of the junction left unmatched. The CDR3 totals 16 residues. Germline values: CDR1 SGDLS, CDR2 YYNGEE. The CDR3 loop is CASSLTTGGVADTQYF. CDR3 in DNA: TGTGCCAGCAGCTTAACCACAGGGGGCGTCGCAGATACGCAGTATTTT.

This chain links TRBV29-1 with TRBJ1-2; 7 nucleotides agree with TRBD1. Germline loops: CDR1 SQVTM, CDR2 ANQGSEA. V shed 5 bases, J shed 4 bases, and the junction held 4 bases outside the gene matches. This CDR3 spans 12 amino acids. The CDR3 sequence: CSVTDRAYGYTF. In DNA form, the CDR3 reads TGCAGCGTTACCGACAGGGCCTATGGCTACACCTTC. Together with reference TRBV29-1 and TRBJ1-2, the CDR3 gives the full variable domain: SAVISQKPSRDICQRGTSLTIQCQVDSQVTMMFWYRQQPGQSLTLIATANQGSEATYESGFVIDKFPISRPNLTFSTLTVSNMSPEDSSIYLCSVTDRAYGYTFGSGTRLTVV.

V gene TRBV6-5 combines with J gene TRBJ2-7; D is tentatively TRBD1 or TRBD2 (5 bases each). The CDR3 contains 14 residues. The V gene lost 7 bases and the J gene lost 3 bases, with 16 bases spanning the gap. Germline V gives CDR1 MNHEY, CDR2 SVGAGI. The CDR3 here is CASKPGAANYEQYF. CDR3 bases: TGTGCCAGCAAGCCCGGGGCAGCCAACTACGAGCAGTACTTC.

The V call is TRBV19, the J call TRBJ1-2; D might be TRBD1 (6 bases). V was pared by 5 bases and J by 3 bases, with 19 bases between. The CDR3 contains 16 residues. Germline CDR1 and CDR2: LNHDA and SQIVND (reference sequence). The CDR3 sequence: CASSADPQGLYYGYTF. CDR3 nucleotide sequence: TGTGCCAGTAGTGCAGACCCACAGGGACTCTACTATGGCTACACCTTC.

The rearrangement joins TRBV25-1 to TRBJ2-2, with D perhaps TRBD1 (5 bases). The germline CDR1 and CDR2 sequences are MGHDK and SYGVNS. The CDR3 has 16 residues. V was trimmed by 7 bases and J by 5 bases, leaving 20 bases between them. CDR3 nucleotide sequence: TGTGCCAGCATAGATGGTGGGCAGGGTGATACCGGGGAGCTGTTTTTT. This encodes CASIDGGQGDTGELFF.

V and J are TRBV6-9 and TRBJ2-5; D is uncertain. The germline gives CDR1 MNHGY, CDR2 SVAAGI. The CDR3 spans 15 residues. V dropped 11 bases and J dropped 0 bases, with 19 bases sitting between them. In DNA form, the CDR3 reads TGTGCCCGACGTTCGTTTTTACCTTACCAAGAGACCCAGTACTTC. This translates into CARRSFLPYQETQYF.

The chain joins TRBV6-1 to TRBJ2-1; 10 bases are a match to TRBD2. J gave up 6 bases and V 4 bases, and 12 bases lay outside the gene matches. Germline-derived CDR1 and CDR2 are MNHNS and SASEGT. There are 17 residues in the CDR3. CDR3 sequence reads: CASSALAGGRTANEQFF. For the CDR3, the DNA is TGTGCCAGCAGTGCTTTAGCGGGGGGACGAACCGCCAATGAGCAGTTCTTC.

This chain links TRBV7-9 with TRBJ1-1; 10 bases match TRBD1. The CDR3 runs 15 residues. CDR1 and CDR2 from the germline V gene are SEHNR and FQNEAQ (reference sequence). Trimming at V came to 5 bases and at J to 1 base, leaving 4 bases not matched to a gene. CDR3 region: CASSRTGGRNTEAFF. CDR3 in DNA: TGTGCCAGCAGCAGGACAGGGGGAAGGAACACTGAAGCTTTCTTT.

The chain carries TRBV6-1 and TRBJ2-2; D might be TRBD1 (6 bases). In germline, CDR1 is MNHNS, CDR2 SASEGT. The V end lost 2 bases, the J end lost 1 base, and 8 bases lay between the germline ends. CDR3 length: 15 amino acids. DNA for the CDR3: TGTGCCAGCAGTGAACAGGGACAGAACACCGGGGAGCTGTTTTTT. Translating it yields CASSEQGQNTGELFF.

J is TRBJ2-5 and V is TRBV6-5; possible D gene TRBD1, 5 bases. In germline, CDR1 is MNHEY, CDR2 SVGAGI. The ends were cut back, 6 bases at V and 2 bases at J, with 10 bases in the middle. The length of the CDR3 is 13 residues. The CDR3 DNA follows: TGTGCCAGCAGCCCCAGGGCACAAGAGACCCAGTACTTC. It codes for CASSPRAQETQYF.

In its sample, this clone was seen once. V gene TRBV9 combines with J gene TRBJ1-6; D not resolved. The germline gives CDR1 SGDLS, CDR2 YYNGEE. The CDR3 covers 15 residues. Trimming pared 0 bases from V and 7 bases from J, leaving 11 bases between. The CDR3 DNA is TGTGCCAGCAGCGTAGGGAACAGCCTCAATTCACCCCTCCACTTT. Its protein is CASSVGNSLNSPLHF. Full variable domain (remainder filled in from reference TRBV9 and TRBJ1-6): DSGVTQTPKHLITATGQRVTLRCSPRSGDLSVYWYQQSLDQGLQFLIQYYNGEERAKGNILERFSAQQFPDLHSELNLSSLELGDSALYFCASSVGNSLNSPLHFGNGTRLTVT.

The J gene is TRBJ1-5, the V gene TRBV6-4, with D possibly matching TRBD1 (5 bases). The CDR3 is 14 residues long. Trimming removed 7 bases from V and 3 bases from J, with 13 bases in between. Germline CDR1 and CDR2: MRHNA and SNTAGT. The DNA of the CDR3 is TGTGCCAGCACCAACAGGACCCCCAATCAGCCCCAGCATTTT. This gives the protein CASTNRTPNQPQHF.

The rearrangement links TRBV27 to TRBJ1-6; 7 positions agree with TRBD1. The CDR3 covers 15 residues. Germline-derived CDR1 and CDR2 are MNHEY and SMNVEV (reference sequence). V dropped 6 bases and J dropped 4; count of bases not matched to a gene: 6. CDR3 region: CASRQGQQYNSPLHF. In DNA, the CDR3 is TGTGCCAGCAGACAGGGACAGCAGTATAATTCACCCCTCCACTTT.

V usage is TRBV6-5 and J usage is TRBJ1-6; 7 positions agree with TRBD1. The CDR3 length is 14 residues. V was pared by 6 bases and J by 10 bases, with 9 bases of the junction left unmatched. The germline CDR1 and CDR2 sequences are MNHEY and SVGAGI. The CDR3 is CASRREGAGSPLHF. CDR3 nucleotide sequence: TGTGCCAGCAGGCGCGAGGGGGCTGGATCACCCCTCCACTTT.

CDR3 DNA sequence: TGTGCCAGCAGCTTGGGGCCCCGTCGGACAGGGCGAAATTCACCCCTCCACTTT. Amino acids: CASSLGPRRTGRNSPLHF. This rearrangement joins TRBV5-8 to TRBJ1-6, with 8 positions matching TRBD1. The CDR3 is made up of 18 amino acids. The germline CDR1 and CDR2 sequences are SGHTS and YDEGEE. The J segment lost 7 bases and the V segment lost 0 bases, leaving 12 bases of the junction unmatched.

The DNA of the CDR3 is TGTGCCAGCAGCTTGGGGCGGGGCTCCTACGAGCAGTACTTC. Its translation is CASSLGRGSYEQYF. The chain employs TRBV11-1 and TRBJ2-7, with D possibly matching TRBD2 (6 bases). This CDR3 spans 14 amino acids. V dropped 3 bases and J dropped 0 bases, with 9 bases sitting between them. Germline V CDR1 and CDR2: SGHAT, FQDESV (reference sequence).